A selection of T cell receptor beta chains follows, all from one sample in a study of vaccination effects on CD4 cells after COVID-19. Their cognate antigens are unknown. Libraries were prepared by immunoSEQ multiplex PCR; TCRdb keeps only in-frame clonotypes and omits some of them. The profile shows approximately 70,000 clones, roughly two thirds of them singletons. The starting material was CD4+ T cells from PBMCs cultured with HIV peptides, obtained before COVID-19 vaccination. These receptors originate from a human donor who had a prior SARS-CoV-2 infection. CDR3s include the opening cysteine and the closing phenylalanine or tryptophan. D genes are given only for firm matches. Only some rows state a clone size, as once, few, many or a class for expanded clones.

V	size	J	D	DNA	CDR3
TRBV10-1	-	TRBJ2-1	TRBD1	TGCGCCAGCAGTGAGGGCGGGGGACAGGGGAACAATGAGCAGTTCTTC	CASSEGGGQGNNEQFF
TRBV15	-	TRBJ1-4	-	TGTGCCACCAGCAGAGGGGATTCTAATGAAAAACTGTTTTTT	CATSRGDSNEKLFF
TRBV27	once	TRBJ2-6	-	TGTGCCAGCAGTCCTCGACCGGGAGGGGCCAACGTCCTGACTTTC	CASSPRPGGANVLTF
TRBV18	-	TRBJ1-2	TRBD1	TGTGCCAGCTCACCAAGACAGGGCCGGAGCGGCTACACCTTC	CASSPRQGRSGYTF
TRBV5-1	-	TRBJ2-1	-	TGCGCCAGCACCCTACAGGGAACTACCTACAATGAGCAGTTCTTC	CASTLQGTTYNEQFF
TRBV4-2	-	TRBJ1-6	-	TGTGCCAGCAGCCAAGATCACCGGGGGTCGGGGAATTCACCCCTCCACTTT	CASSQDHRGSGNSPLHF
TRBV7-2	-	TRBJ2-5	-	TGTGCCAGCAGCCCGGGGTGGGAGACCCAGTACTTC	CASSPGWETQYF
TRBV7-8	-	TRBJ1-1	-	TGTGCCAGCAGCTTATCCCGAATGAACACTGAAGCTTTCTTT	CASSLSRMNTEAFF
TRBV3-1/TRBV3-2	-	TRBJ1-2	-	TGTGCCAGCAGCCAAGGGGTCTCCCAATTCGGCTACACCTTC	CASSQGVSQFGYTF
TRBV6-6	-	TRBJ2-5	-	TGTGCCAGCAGTCCCGCGGCGCGCCAAGAGACCCAGTACTTC	CASSPAARQETQYF
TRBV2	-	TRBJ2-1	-	TGTGCCAGCAGTTATCCTAATGAGCAGTTCTTC	CASSYPNEQFF
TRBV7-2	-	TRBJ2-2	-	TGTGCCAGCAGCACCTACAGGGGAGGGAACGGGGAGCTGTTTTTT	CASSTYRGGNGELFF
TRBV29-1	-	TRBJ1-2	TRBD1	TGCAGCGCCTCCCGGGACAGGGCAAACTATGGCTACACCTTC	CSASRDRANYGYTF
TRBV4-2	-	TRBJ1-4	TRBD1	TGTGCCAGCAGCCAAGGGGACAGGGAGGGAGGTGAAAAACTGTTTTTT	CASSQGDREGGEKLFF
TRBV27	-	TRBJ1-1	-	TGTGCCAGCAAACTGGGGAGGGGGGTCAACACTGAAGCTTTCTTT	CASKLGRGVNTEAFF
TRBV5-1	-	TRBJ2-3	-	TGCGCCAGCAGCTTAGGGGGAACAGATACGCAGTATTTT	CASSLGGTDTQYF
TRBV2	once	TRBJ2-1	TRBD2	TGTGCCAGCAGTTGGACTAGCAGCTCCTACAATGAGCAGTTCTTC	CASSWTSSSYNEQFF
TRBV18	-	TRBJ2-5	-	TGTGCCAGCTCACCAGAAGGGATAGCCAGAAAAAACCTAGAGACCCAGTACTTC	CASSPEGIARKNLETQYF
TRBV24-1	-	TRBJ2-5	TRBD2	TGTGCCACCAGTGATCCACGCGGGGGGGTGGAGACCCAGTACTTC	CATSDPRGGVETQYF
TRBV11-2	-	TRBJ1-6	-	TGTGCCAGCAGCTTAGGCGTACACAGATATAATTCACCCCTCCACTTT	CASSLGVHRYNSPLHF
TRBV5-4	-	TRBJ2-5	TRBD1	TGTGCCAGCAGCGCGGGCCGGGACAGGGAAGAGACCCAGTACTTC	CASSAGRDREETQYF
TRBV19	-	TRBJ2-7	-	TGTCCAAGAGGCTGGGGGCTAGCGTTGTCGTCCTACGAGCAGTACTTC	CPRGWGLALSSYEQYF
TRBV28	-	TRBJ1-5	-	TGTGCCAGCAGTTGGGGGATTAACAATCAGCCCCAGCATTTT	CASSWGINNQPQHF
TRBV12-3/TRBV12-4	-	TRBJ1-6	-	TGTGCCAGCAGTCGAGAGTTTTATTCACCCCTCCACTTT	CASSREFYSPLHF
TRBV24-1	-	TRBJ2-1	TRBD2	TGTGCCACCAGTGAAGCGGGAGAACGTTCCCATGAGCAGTTCTTC	CATSEAGERSHEQFF
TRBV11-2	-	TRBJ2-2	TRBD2	TGTGCCAGCAGCCCTATAGCGGGAGGGAACACCGGGGAGCTGTTTTTT	CASSPIAGGNTGELFF
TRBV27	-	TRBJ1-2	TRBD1	TGTGCCAGCACCCGGACAGGGGGAGGTGGAGGCTACACCTTC	CASTRTGGGGGYTF
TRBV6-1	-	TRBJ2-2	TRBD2	TGTGCCAGCAGTGACCCGGGACTACACACCGGGGAGCTGTTTTTT	CASSDPGLHTGELFF
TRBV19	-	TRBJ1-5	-	TGTGCCAGTAGTACCCGACAGCAATATAGCAATCAGCCCCAGCATTTT	CASSTRQQYSNQPQHF
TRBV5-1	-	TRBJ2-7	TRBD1	TGCGCCAGCAGCTTTCCCGGACAGGGGATCTACGAGCAGTACTTC	CASSFPGQGIYEQYF
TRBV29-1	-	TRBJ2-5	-	TGCAGCGTTGAACGAGGCGGACATGGGTTAGCGGCCCAGTACTTC	CSVERGGHGLAAQYF
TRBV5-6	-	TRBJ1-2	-	TGTGCCAGCAGCCGTACTTGGGGGGAAGATGGCTACACCTTC	CASSRTWGEDGYTF
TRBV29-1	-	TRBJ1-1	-	TGCAGCTCCAGGGGCTTGATGGGCACTGAAGCTTTCTTT	CSSRGLMGTEAFF
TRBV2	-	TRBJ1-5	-	TGTGCCAGCAGTGCCACAGGAGGTCAGCCCCAGCATTTT	CASSATGGQPQHF
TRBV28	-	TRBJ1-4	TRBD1	TGTGCCACCTGGGACAGCGGCAACGAAAAACTGTTTTTT	CATWDSGNEKLFF
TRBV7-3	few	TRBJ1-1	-	TGTGCCAGCAGCTTAGCAGGACGGGACACTGAAGCTTTCTTT	CASSLAGRDTEAFF
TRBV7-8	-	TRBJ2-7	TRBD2	TGTGCCAGCAGCTCCGGACTAGGGAGGGGCTACGAGCAGTACTTC	CASSSGLGRGYEQYF
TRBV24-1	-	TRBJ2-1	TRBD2	TGTGCCACCAGTGATTTGGGAATTCATAGCGGGAGATACAATGAGCAGTTCTTC	CATSDLGIHSGRYNEQFF
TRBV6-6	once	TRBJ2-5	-	TGTGCCAGCGGGATGGGGGAGACCCAGTACTTC	CASGMGETQYF
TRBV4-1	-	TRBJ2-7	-	TGCGCCAGCAGCCAAGATCTCGGCAGGAACGAGCAGTACTTC	CASSQDLGRNEQYF
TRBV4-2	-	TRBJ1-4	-	TGTGCCAGCAGCCAAGATTCGAATTTTAATGAAAAACTGTTTTTT	CASSQDSNFNEKLFF
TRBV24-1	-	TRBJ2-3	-	TGTGCCACCAGTGACCCCGCGGGGCCTGCGGATACGCAGTATTTT	CATSDPAGPADTQYF
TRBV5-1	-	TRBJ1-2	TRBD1	TGCGCCAGCAGACAAGACAGGGACTATGGCTACACCTTC	CASRQDRDYGYTF
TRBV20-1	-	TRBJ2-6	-	TGCAGTGCTAGTGGTGCAGGGTCGGGGGCCAACGTCCTGACTTTC	CSASGAGSGANVLTF
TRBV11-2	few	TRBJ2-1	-	TGTGCCAGCAGCCCTCTCGCGGGATGGAGTGAGCAGTTCTTC	CASSPLAGWSEQFF
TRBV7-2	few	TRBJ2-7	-	TGTGCCAGCAGCTTACGTCGCCCAGGCCCCGAGCAGTACTTC	CASSLRRPGPEQYF
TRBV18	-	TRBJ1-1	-	TGTGCCAGCTCACCAACGCTCATTAGTAGGGATTTGACTGAAGCTTTCTTT	CASSPTLISRDLTEAFF
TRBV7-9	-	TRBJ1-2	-	TGTGCCACCCCCAGGGTTGACGGGGGCTATGGCTACACCTTC	CATPRVDGGYGYTF
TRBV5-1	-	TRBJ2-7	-	TGCGCCAGCAAGTTAGGGTATCAGAATTTCGAGCAGTACTTC	CASKLGYQNFEQYF
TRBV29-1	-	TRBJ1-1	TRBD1	TGCAGCGTTGATGGGCACGTGCCAGGGGGGACCCCCCTGAACACTGAAGCTTTCTTT	CSVDGHVPGGTPLNTEAFF